This T cell receptor beta chain emerged from a study of cytotoxic CD8 clonotypes in ibrutinib-treated CLL. Overall study: Response samples were taken after a median about 12 months of treatment, range 6 to 36. Broader study findings: At the start, clonality exceeded age-matched healthy donors and followed circulating CD8+ T-cell counts. Sustained-remission and progressing patients had different sampling times.

About this clone: The antigen is not known.

The CDR3 is made up of 18 amino acids. CDR1 and CDR2 from the germline V gene are ENHRY and SYGVKD. V shed 4 bases and J 0 bases; nucleotides not matched to a gene: 12. Libraries were prepared by immunoSEQ multiplex PCR; TCRdb keeps only in-frame clonotypes and omits some of them. The table has fewer than 50,000 clones, 65% to 70% seen once; the top ten hold roughly a fifth. This clonotype originated in a human donor with chronic lymphocytic leukemia. This sample comprised PBMCs, obtained after 24 months of ibrutinib treatment. This rearrangement joins TRBV10-3 to TRBJ2-3; 8 bases align to TRBD2. CDR3 loop: CAISGGIGLAGSTDTQYF. The CDR3 DNA reads as TGTGCCATCAGTGGGGGTATAGGGCTAGCGGGCAGCACAGATACGCAGTATTTT.